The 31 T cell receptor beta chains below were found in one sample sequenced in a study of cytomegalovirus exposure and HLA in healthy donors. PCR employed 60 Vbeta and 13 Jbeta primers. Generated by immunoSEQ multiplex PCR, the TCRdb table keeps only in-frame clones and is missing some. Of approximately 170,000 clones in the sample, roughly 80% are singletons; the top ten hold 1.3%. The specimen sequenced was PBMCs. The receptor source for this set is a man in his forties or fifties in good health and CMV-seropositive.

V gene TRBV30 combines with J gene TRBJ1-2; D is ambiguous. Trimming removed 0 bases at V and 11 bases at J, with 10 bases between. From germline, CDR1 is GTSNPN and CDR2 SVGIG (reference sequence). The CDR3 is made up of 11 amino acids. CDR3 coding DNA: TGTGCCTGGAGTGTACCCGAAGCTTACACCTTC. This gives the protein CAWSVPEAYTF.

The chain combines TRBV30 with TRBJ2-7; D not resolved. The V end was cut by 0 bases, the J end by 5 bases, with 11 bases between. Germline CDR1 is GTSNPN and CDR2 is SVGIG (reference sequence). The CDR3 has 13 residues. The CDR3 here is CAWSVVVTNEQYF. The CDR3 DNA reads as TGTGCCTGGAGTGTAGTAGTTACGAACGAGCAGTACTTC.

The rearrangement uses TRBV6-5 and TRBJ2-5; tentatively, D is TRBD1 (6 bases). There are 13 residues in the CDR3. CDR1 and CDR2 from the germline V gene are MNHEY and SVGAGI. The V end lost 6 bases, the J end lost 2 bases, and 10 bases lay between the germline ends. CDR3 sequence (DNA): TGTGCCAGCAGAGGACAGTTACAAGAGACCCAGTACTTC. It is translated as CASRGQLQETQYF.

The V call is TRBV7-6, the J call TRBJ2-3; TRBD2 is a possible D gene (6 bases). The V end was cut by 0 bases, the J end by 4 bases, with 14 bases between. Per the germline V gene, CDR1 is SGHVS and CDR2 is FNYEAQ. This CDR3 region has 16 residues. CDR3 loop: CASSLARGLVADTQYF. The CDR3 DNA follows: TGTGCCAGCAGCTTAGCGCGGGGCCTGGTCGCAGATACGCAGTATTTT.

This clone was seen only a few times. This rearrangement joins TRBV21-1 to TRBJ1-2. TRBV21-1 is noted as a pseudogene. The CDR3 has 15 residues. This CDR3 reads CASSKGLGGFGGYTF. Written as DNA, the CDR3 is TGTGCCAGCAGCAAAGGTTTGGGAGGATTCGGTGGCTACACCTTC.

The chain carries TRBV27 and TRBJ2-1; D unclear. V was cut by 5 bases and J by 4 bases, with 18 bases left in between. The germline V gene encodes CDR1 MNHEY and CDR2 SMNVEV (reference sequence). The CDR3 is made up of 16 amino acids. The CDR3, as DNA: TGTGCCAGCAGTCCCCTTAGGTGGGCTGAGTACAATGAGCAGTTCTTC. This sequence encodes CASSPLRWAEYNEQFF.

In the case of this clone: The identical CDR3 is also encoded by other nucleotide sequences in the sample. This CDR3 is CASSLAGGGGTDTQYF. For the CDR3, the DNA is TGTGCCAGCAGCTTGGCCGGCGGCGGGGGCACAGATACGCAGTATTTT. This chain links TRBV5-4 with TRBJ2-3; the D gene is possibly TRBD2 (6 bases). This CDR3 is built from 16 residues. Germline CDR1 and CDR2: SGHNT and YYREEE (reference sequence). The V end was cut by 0 bases, the J end by 1 base, with 12 bases between.

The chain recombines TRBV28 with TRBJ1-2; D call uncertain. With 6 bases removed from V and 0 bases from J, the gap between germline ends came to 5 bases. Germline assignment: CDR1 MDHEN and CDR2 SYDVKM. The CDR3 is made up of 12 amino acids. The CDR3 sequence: CASSPTNYGYTF. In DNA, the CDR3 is TGTGCCAGCAGCCCCACTAACTATGGCTACACCTTC.

The CDR3 loop is CASSTGGRYGYTF. CDR3 in DNA: TGTGCCAGCAGTACAGGGGGCCGCTATGGCTACACCTTC. The chain carries TRBV27 and TRBJ1-2; TRBD1 matches 9 bases. There are 13 residues in the CDR3. The ends lost 5 bases at V and 4 bases at J; junction bases unmatched: 2. The germline V gene has CDR1 MNHEY and CDR2 SMNVEV (reference sequence).

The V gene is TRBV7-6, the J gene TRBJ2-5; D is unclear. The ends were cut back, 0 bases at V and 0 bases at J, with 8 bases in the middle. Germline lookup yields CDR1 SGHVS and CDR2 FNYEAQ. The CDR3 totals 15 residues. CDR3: CASSLAYRDQETQYF. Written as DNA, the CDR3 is TGTGCCAGCAGCTTAGCGTACCGGGACCAAGAGACCCAGTACTTC.

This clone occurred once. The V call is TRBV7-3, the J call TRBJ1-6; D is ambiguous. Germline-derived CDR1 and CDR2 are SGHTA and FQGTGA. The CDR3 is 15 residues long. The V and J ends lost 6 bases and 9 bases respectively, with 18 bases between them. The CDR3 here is CASRSGPLGSSPLHF. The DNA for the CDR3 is TGTGCCAGCAGGTCCGGGCCCCTCGGGAGTTCACCCCTCCACTTT.

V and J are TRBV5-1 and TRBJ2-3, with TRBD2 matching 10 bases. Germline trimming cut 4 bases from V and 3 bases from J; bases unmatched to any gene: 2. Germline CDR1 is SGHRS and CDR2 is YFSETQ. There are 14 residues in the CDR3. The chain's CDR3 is CASSQTSGTDTQYF. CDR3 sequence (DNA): TGCGCCAGCAGCCAGACTAGCGGGACAGATACGCAGTATTTT.

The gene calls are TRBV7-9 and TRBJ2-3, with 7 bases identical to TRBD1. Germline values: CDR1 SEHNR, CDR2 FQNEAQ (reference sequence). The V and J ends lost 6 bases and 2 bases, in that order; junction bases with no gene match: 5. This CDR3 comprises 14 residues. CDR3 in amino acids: CASRAGTATDTQYF. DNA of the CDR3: TGTGCCAGCAGAGCCGGGACAGCCACAGATACGCAGTATTTT.

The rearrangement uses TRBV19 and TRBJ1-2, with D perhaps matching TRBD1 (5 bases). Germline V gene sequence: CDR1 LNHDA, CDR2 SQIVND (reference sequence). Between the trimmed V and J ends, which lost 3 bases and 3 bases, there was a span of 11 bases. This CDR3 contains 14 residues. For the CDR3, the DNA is TGTGCCAGTAGTATTCGGGGGTCCGACTATGGCTACACCTTC. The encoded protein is CASSIRGSDYGYTF.

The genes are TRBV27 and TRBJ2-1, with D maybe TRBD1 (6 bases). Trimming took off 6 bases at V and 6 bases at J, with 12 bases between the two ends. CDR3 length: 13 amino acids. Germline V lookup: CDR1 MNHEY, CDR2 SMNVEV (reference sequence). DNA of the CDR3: TGTGCCAGCAGAATCTCAGGGGCCAATGAGCAGTTCTTC. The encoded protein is CASRISGANEQFF.

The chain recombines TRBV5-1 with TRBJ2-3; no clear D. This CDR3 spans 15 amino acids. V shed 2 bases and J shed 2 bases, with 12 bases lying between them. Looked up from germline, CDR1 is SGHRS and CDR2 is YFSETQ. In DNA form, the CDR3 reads TGCGCCAGCAGCTTTGCTAGTTCCCCCACAGATACGCAGTATTTT. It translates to CASSFASSPTDTQYF.

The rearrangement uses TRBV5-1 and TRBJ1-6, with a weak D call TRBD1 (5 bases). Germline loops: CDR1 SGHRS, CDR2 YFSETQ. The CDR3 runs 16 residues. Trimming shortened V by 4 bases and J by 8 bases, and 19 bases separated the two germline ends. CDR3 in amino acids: CASSPGGDWTYSPLHF. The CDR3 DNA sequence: TGCGCCAGCAGCCCCGGGGGTGATTGGACCTATTCACCCCTCCACTTT.

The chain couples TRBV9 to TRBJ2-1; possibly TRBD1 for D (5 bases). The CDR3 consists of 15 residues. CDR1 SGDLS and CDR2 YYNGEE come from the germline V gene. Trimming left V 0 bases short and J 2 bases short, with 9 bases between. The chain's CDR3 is CASSVAGLPYNEQFF. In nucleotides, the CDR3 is TGTGCCAGCAGCGTAGCAGGGCTCCCCTACAATGAGCAGTTCTTC. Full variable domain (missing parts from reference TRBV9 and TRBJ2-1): DSGVTQTPKHLITATGQRVTLRCSPRSGDLSVYWYQQSLDQGLQFLIQYYNGEERAKGNILERFSAQQFPDLHSELNLSSLELGDSALYFCASSVAGLPYNEQFFGPGTRLTVL.

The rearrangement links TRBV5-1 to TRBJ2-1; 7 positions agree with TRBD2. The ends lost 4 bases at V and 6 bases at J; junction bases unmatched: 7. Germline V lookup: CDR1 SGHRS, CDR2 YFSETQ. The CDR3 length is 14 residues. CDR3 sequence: CASSPPASGNEQFF. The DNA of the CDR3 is TGCGCCAGCAGCCCCCCGGCTAGCGGCAATGAGCAGTTCTTC.

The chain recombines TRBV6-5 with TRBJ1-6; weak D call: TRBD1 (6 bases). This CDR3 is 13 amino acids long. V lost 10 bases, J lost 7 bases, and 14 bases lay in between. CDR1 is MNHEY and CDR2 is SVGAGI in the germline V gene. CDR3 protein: CATMGARNSPLHF. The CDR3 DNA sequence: TGTGCCACCATGGGGGCGCGGAATTCACCCCTCCACTTT.

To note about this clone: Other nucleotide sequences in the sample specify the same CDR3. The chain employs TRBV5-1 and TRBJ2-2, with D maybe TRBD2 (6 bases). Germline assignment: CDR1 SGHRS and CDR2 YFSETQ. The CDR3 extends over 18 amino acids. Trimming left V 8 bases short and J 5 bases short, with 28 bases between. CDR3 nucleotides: TGCGCCAGTCGACCCCCAGGGTTGGGAGGTACGGGTACCGGGGAGCTGTTTTTT. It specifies CASRPPGLGGTGTGELFF.

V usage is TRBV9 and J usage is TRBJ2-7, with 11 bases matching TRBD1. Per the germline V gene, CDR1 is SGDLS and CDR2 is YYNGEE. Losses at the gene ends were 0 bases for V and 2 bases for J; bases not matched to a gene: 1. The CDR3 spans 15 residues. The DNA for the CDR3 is TGTGCCAGCAGCGTAGAGGGACAGGGGGCCTACGAGCAGTACTTC. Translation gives CASSVEGQGAYEQYF. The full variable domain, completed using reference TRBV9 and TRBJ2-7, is DSGVTQTPKHLITATGQRVTLRCSPRSGDLSVYWYQQSLDQGLQFLIQYYNGEERAKGNILERFSAQQFPDLHSELNLSSLELGDSALYFCASSVEGQGAYEQYFGPGTRLTVT.

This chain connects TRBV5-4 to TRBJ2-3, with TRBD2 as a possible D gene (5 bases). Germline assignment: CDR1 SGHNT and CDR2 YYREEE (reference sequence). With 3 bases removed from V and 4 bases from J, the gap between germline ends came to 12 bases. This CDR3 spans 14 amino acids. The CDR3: CASSSARESDTQYF. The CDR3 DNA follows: TGTGCCAGCAGCTCGGCGAGGGAGTCAGATACGCAGTATTTT. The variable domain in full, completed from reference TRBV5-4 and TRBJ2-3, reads ETGVTQSPTHLIKTRGQQVTLRCSSQSGHNTVSWYQQALGQGPQFIFQYYREEENGRGNFPPRFSGLQFPNYSSELNVNALELDDSALYLCASSSARESDTQYFGPGTRLTVL.

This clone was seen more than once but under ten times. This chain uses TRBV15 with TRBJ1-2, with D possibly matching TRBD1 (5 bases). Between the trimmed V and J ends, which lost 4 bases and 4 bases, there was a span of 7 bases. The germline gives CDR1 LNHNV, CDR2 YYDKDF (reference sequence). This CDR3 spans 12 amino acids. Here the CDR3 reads CATSKDTYGYTF. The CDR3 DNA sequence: TGTGCCACCAGCAAGGACACCTATGGCTACACCTTC.

The CDR3 coding sequence is TGTGCCAGCAGCCGTTACAGGGGATTGGAGGAGACCCAGTACTTC. As protein: CASSRYRGLEETQYF. V usage is TRBV7-2 and J usage is TRBJ2-5, with 7 nucleotides matching TRBD1. The V and J ends lost 5 bases and 5 bases, in that order; junction bases with no gene match: 11. Germline loops: CDR1 SGHTA, CDR2 FQGNSA. The CDR3 loop spans 15 amino acids.

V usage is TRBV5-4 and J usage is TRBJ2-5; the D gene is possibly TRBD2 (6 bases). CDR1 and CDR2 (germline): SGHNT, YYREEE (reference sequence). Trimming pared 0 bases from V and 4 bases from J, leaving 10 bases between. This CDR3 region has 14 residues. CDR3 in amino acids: CASSLAGTAETQYF. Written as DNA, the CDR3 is TGTGCCAGCAGCTTGGCGGGGACTGCAGAGACCCAGTACTTC.

CDR3 region: CASSRHRDRGTEAFF. The CDR3 region has the DNA TGCGCCAGCAGCCGCCACCGGGACAGGGGAACTGAAGCTTTCTTT. The chain employs TRBV4-3 and TRBJ1-1, with 10 bases lining up with TRBD1. Losses at the gene ends were 4 bases for V and 5 bases for J; bases not matched to a gene: 7. There are 15 residues in the CDR3. Germline V gene lookup returns CDR1 LGHNA and CDR2 YSLEER.

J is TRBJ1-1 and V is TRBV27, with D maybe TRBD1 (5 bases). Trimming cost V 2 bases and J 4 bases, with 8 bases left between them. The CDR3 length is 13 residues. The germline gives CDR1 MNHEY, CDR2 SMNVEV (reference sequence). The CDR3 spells CASSLGAATEAFF. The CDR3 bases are TGTGCCAGCAGTTTAGGGGCTGCCACTGAAGCTTTCTTT.

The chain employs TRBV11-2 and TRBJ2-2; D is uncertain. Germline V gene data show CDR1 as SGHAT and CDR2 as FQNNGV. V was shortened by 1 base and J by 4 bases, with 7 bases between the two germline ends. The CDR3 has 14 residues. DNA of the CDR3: TGTGCCAGCAGCTTAGTTCTCAGCACCGGGGAGCTGTTTTTT. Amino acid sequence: CASSLVLSTGELFF.

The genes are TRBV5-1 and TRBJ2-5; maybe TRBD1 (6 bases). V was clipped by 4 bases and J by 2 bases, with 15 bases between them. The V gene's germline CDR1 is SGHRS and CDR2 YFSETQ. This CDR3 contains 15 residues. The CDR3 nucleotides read TGCGCCAGCAGCCGCCACAGGGAGCTTCAAGAGACCCAGTACTTC. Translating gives CASSRHRELQETQYF.

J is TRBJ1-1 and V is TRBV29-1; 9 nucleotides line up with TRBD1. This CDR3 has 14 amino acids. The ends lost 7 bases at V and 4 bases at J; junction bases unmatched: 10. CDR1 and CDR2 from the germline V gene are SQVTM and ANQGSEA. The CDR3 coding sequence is TGCAGCGCAGGGGGACAGGGAGGCTCCACTGAAGCTTTCTTT. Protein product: CSAGGQGGSTEAFF. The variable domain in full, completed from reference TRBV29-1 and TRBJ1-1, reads SAVISQKPSRDICQRGTSLTIQCQVDSQVTMMFWYRQQPGQSLTLIATANQGSEATYESGFVIDKFPISRPNLTFSTLTVSNMSPEDSSIYLCSAGGQGGSTEAFFGQGTRLTVV.